The 2 T cell receptor beta chains below all came from one sample that was sequenced in a study of T cells after yellow fever vaccination. TCRdb reprocessed the 5' RACE reads with MiXCR, giving one entry per CDR3 protein. The data contain approximately 510,000 distinct CDR3 sequences, 21% of them seen just once; the ten biggest clones take up about 16%. Sample: PBMCs, taken roughly 23 days after the first yellow fever vaccination. These receptor sequences come from a man younger than 35 who received the YFV17D yellow fever vaccine.

V and J are TRBV6-1 and TRBJ1-6; tentative D call: TRBD1 (5 bases). V dropped 6 bases and J dropped 9 bases, with 18 bases sitting between them. Germline V gives CDR1 MNHNS, CDR2 SASEGT. This CDR3 has 15 residues. The CDR3 protein is CASSFRAPGGSPLHF. The CDR3 DNA sequence: TGTGCCAGCAGCTTCCGGGCGCCGGGGGGTTCACCCCTCCACTTT.

A few counts support this clonotype. V gene TRBV13 combines with J gene TRBJ2-1; D gene unclear. Trimming took 0 bases from V and 3 from J, leaving 9 bases between them. Germline CDR1 PRHDT, CDR2 FYEKMQ (reference sequence). This CDR3 spans 15 amino acids. The CDR3 loop reads CASSLGGIYYNEQFF. The CDR3 DNA reads TGTGCCAGCAGCTTAGGAGGGATCTACTACAATGAGCAGTTCTTC.